A single sample is the source of the 25 T cell receptor beta chains below, sequenced in a study of post-analysis software for immune sequencing data. Overall study findings and caveats: Compared with controls, patients had more of about 5 TRBV segments, including TRBV5-6, TRBV5-1 and TRBV20-1.

cDNA libraries for TCR beta contained unique molecular identifiers. TCRdb fed the PCR reads into MiXCR, producing one record per CDR3 protein. This sample yields 800,000 to 950,000 distinct CDR3 sequences, of which approximately 50% are seen a single time; about 4.5% belongs to the top ten. For these TCRs, the target antigens are not known. Sample: blood. All receptors derive from a girl aged 5-17 years with multiple sclerosis.

This chain connects TRBV5-1 to TRBJ1-1; possibly TRBD1 for D (5 bases). Trimming stripped 0 bases from V and 1 base from J, with 13 bases between. This CDR3 contains 16 residues. Germline lookup yields CDR1 SGHRS and CDR2 YFSETQ. CDR3 sequence: CASSLARGNANTEAFF. CDR3 bases: TGCGCCAGCAGCTTGGCTAGGGGAAATGCGAACACTGAAGCTTTCTTT.

The CDR3 is CASSSKRTGVSYEQYF. CDR3 sequence (DNA): TGTGCCAGCAGTTCCAAGAGGACAGGGGTCTCCTACGAGCAGTACTTC. The gene calls are TRBV6-5 and TRBJ2-7; 9 positions agree with TRBD1. J was trimmed by 0 bases and V by 4 bases; bases with no gene match: 7. Germline lookup yields CDR1 MNHEY and CDR2 SVGAGI. This CDR3 spans 16 amino acids.

This chain joins TRBV29-1 and TRBJ2-1; D uncertain. Deletions cut 3 bases from V and 0 bases from J, with 6 bases between. CDR1 SQVTM and CDR2 ANQGSEA come from the germline V gene. The CDR3 length is 13 residues. DNA for the CDR3: TGCAGCGTTGACCGGAGCTCCTACAATGAGCAGTTCTTC. Its protein product is CSVDRSSYNEQFF.

The chain couples TRBV20-1 to TRBJ2-3; possible D gene TRBD2, 7 bases. The germline CDR1 and CDR2 sequences are DFQATT and SNEGSKA (reference sequence). V lost 3 bases and J 0 bases, leaving 13 bases between the germline ends. The CDR3 spans 15 residues. In nucleotides, the CDR3 is TGCAGTGCTAGCCGGCGGGGGCCTAGCACAGATACGCAGTATTTT. Translation: CSASRRGPSTDTQYF.

The table lists this clonotype with a few counts. The V call is TRBV9, the J call TRBJ2-7; a weak D match, TRBD1 (6 bases). V dropped 1 base and J dropped 4 bases, with 12 bases sitting between them. The CDR3 length is 14 residues. Germline V CDR1 and CDR2: SGDLS, YYNGEE. CDR3 nucleotides: TGTGCCAGCAGCGTACGTCCAGGGGTGTACGAGCAGTACTTC. Translated: CASSVRPGVYEQYF.

The chain carries TRBV11-2 and TRBJ1-1, with 9 bases identical to TRBD1. V was pared by 2 bases and J by 3 bases, with 7 bases of the junction left unmatched. This CDR3 is built from 16 residues. The V gene's germline CDR1 is SGHAT and CDR2 FQNNGV. CDR3 DNA sequence: TGTGCCAGCAGCTTAAGGTCGGGACAGGGTTACACTGAAGCTTTCTTT. It specifies CASSLRSGQGYTEAFF. The entire variable domain, with the rest obtained from reference TRBV11-2 and TRBJ1-1, is as follows: EAGVAQSPRYKIIEKRQSVAFWCNPISGHATLYWYQQILGQGPKLLIQFQNNGVVDDSQLPKDRFSAERLKGVDSTLKIQPAKLEDSAVYLCASSLRSGQGYTEAFFGQGTRLTVV.

This chain joins TRBV15 and TRBJ1-2; 8 nucleotides agree with TRBD1. Looked up from germline, CDR1 is LNHNV and CDR2 is YYDKDF (reference sequence). This CDR3 has 14 residues. Trimming cost V 0 bases and J 6 bases; bases outside gene matches: 3. CDR3 loop: CATSRDPTGDGYTF. CDR3 coding DNA: TGTGCCACCAGCAGAGATCCGACAGGGGATGGCTACACCTTC.

This clonotype was counted between two and nine times. The chain recombines TRBV27 with TRBJ2-7, with 7 bases aligning to TRBD2. The germline V gene has CDR1 MNHEY and CDR2 SMNVEV (reference sequence). The CDR3 is made up of 17 amino acids. V gave up 5 bases and J gave up 2 bases; unmatched junction bases: 15. CDR3 bases: TGTGCCAGCAGTCCCCGACCCGAGAGCGGGGCACCCTACGAGCAGTACTTC. It translates to CASSPRPESGAPYEQYF.

The chain employs TRBV20-1 and TRBJ1-4; D is undetermined. Germline values: CDR1 DFQATT, CDR2 SNEGSKA (reference sequence). CDR3 length equals 11 residues. Trimming stripped 6 bases from V and 15 bases from J, with 17 bases between. The CDR3 sequence is CSALKVPEVFF. Written as DNA, the CDR3 is TGCAGTGCCCTAAAGGTTCCGGAGGTGTTTTTT.

Regarding this clonotype: The junction and the germline gene differ at one end; a read error may be behind it. The chain recombines TRBV6-4 with TRBJ2-1; D remains ambiguous. CDR3 size: 13 residues. Germline loops: CDR1 MRHNA, CDR2 SNTAGT. CDR3: CASSLTTNNAQFF. In DNA form, the CDR3 reads TGTGCCAGCAGTCTGACAACGAACAATGCGCAGTTCTTC.

The V call is TRBV12-3 or TRBV12-4, the J call TRBJ2-1; the D gene is possibly TRBD2 (5 bases). Trimming pared 6 bases from V and 6 bases from J, leaving 9 bases between. The CDR3 has 12 residues. The CDR3 DNA is TGTGCCAGCAGCCGGACTGGCAATGAGCAGTTCTTC. It yields the protein CASSRTGNEQFF.

The chain is built from TRBV13 and TRBJ2-1, with 12 bases aligning to TRBD2. Germline CDR1 and CDR2: PRHDT and FYEKMQ (reference sequence). With 5 bases clipped from V and 5 bases from J, the junction kept 4 bases outside the gene matches. The length of the CDR3 is 15 residues. Here the CDR3 reads CASSQLAGGHNEQFF. Here the CDR3 DNA reads TGTGCCAGCAGCCAACTAGCGGGAGGACACAATGAGCAGTTCTTC.

This clonotype was seen only once. The chain employs TRBV12-3 or TRBV12-4 and TRBJ2-7; the D is unclear. The CDR3 sequence is 15 residues long. Between the trimmed V and J ends, which lost 6 bases and 4 bases, there was a span of 19 bases. The CDR3 loop reads CASSPRVEGRYEQYF. CDR3 nucleotides: TGTGCCAGCAGCCCCCGAGTCGAAGGACGGTACGAGCAGTACTTC.

The rearrangement links TRBV2 to TRBJ1-1, with D perhaps matching TRBD1 (5 bases). CDR3 size: 13 residues. Trimming stripped 3 bases from V and 4 bases from J, with 9 bases between. Germline values: CDR1 SNHLY, CDR2 FYNNEI. CDR3 DNA: TGTGCCAGCAGTGACGGGGGGGGCACTGAAGCTTTCTTT. It is translated as CASSDGGGTEAFF.

Only a few counts were recorded for this clonotype. V usage is TRBV6-5 and J usage is TRBJ2-1, with 14 bases identical to TRBD2. CDR3 length equals 17 residues. From germline, CDR1 is MNHEY and CDR2 SVGAGI. V shed 2 bases, J shed 5 bases, and the junction held 5 bases outside the gene matches. The CDR3 bases are TGTGCCAGCAGTTACCCGGGACTAGCGGGAGTAAACAATGAGCAGTTCTTC. Its protein is CASSYPGLAGVNNEQFF.

The chain uses TRBV27 and TRBJ2-2; D ambiguous. CDR3 length: 15 residues. CDR1 and CDR2 from the germline V gene are MNHEY and SMNVEV (reference sequence). V shed 3 bases and J shed 5 bases, with 13 bases lying between them. The CDR3 protein is CASSFSTVGTGELFF. CDR3 sequence (DNA): TGTGCCAGCAGTTTTTCAACAGTAGGAACCGGGGAGCTGTTTTTT.

In its sample, this clonotype was seen a few times. The chain recombines TRBV9 with TRBJ2-2, with D uncertain. V lost 1 base, J lost 5 bases, and 6 bases lay in between. This CDR3 spans 13 amino acids. CDR1 and CDR2 from the germline V gene are SGDLS and YYNGEE. CDR3 sequence: CASSVPRTGELFF. The CDR3 region has the DNA TGTGCCAGCAGCGTACCTCGGACCGGGGAGCTGTTTTTT.

This clonotype showed up just a few times. This rearrangement joins TRBV5-1 to TRBJ2-3, with D unclear. V lost 5 bases, J lost 0 bases, and 10 bases lay in between. Germline V lookup: CDR1 SGHRS, CDR2 YFSETQ. The CDR3 runs 14 residues. CDR3 sequence: CASRGNLSTDTQYF. The CDR3 nucleotides read TGCGCCAGCAGGGGGAACCTTAGCACAGATACGCAGTATTTT.

The CDR3 DNA follows: TGTGCCAGCAGCAGGAAGGGCGCAGGCAATGAGCAGTTCTTC. Translation gives CASSRKGAGNEQFF. The chain is built from TRBV5-6 and TRBJ2-1, with unresolved D. V was trimmed by 4 bases and J by 6 bases, leaving 14 bases between them. The CDR3 is made up of 14 amino acids. The V gene's germline CDR1 is SGHDT and CDR2 YYEEEE. The whole variable domain, remainder taken from reference TRBV5-6 and TRBJ2-1, is DAGVTQSPTHLIKTRGQQVTLRCSPKSGHDTVSWYQQALGQGPQFIFQYYEEEERQRGNFPDRFSGHQFPNYSSELNVNALLLGDSALYLCASSRKGAGNEQFFGPGTRLTVL.

This clonotype was observed a handful of times. This chain joins TRBV9 and TRBJ2-4; weak D call: TRBD1 (5 bases). The end of the DNA aligns better with TRBJ2-7, so the J call may be wrong. The CDR3 runs 14 residues. CDR1 is SGDLS, CDR2 YYNGEE, per germline. Here the CDR3 reads CASSVVPGSYEQYF. Written as DNA, the CDR3 is TGTGCCAGCAGCGTAGTGCCAGGGTCGTACGAGCAGTACTTC.

The chain combines TRBV7-8 with TRBJ2-3; perhaps TRBD1 as D (6 bases). The germline V and J ends were trimmed by 4 bases and 2 bases, with 16 bases remaining between them. The CDR3 is 16 amino acids. Germline lookup yields CDR1 SGHVS and CDR2 FQNEAQ. The CDR3 reads CASSSDRTVFTDTQYF. The CDR3 region has the DNA TGTGCCAGCAGCTCAGATAGGACAGTGTTCACAGATACGCAGTATTTT.

The CDR3 here is CASSRQPRYGYTF. CDR3 sequence (DNA): TGCGCCAGCAGCCGACAGCCCCGCTATGGCTACACCTTC. V and J are TRBV5-1 and TRBJ1-2; D perhaps matches TRBD1 (5 bases). CDR3 length: 13 amino acids. Germline values: CDR1 SGHRS, CDR2 YFSETQ. The V end was cut by 4 bases, the J end by 4 bases, with 11 bases between.

This clonotype was seen only a few times. The junction departs from the called germline gene at one end, perhaps through a read error. The chain joins TRBV5-1 to TRBJ2-7; D is ambiguous. Germline V gene sequence: CDR1 SGHRS, CDR2 YFSETQ. The CDR3 has 15 residues. The CDR3 is CASSLWSASSHEQYF. CDR3 bases: TGCGCCAGCAGCTTGTGGTCGGCCAGCTCCCACGAGCAGTACTTC.

The V and J genes are TRBV20-1 and TRBJ1-6, with D perhaps TRBD1 (5 bases). V was trimmed by 3 bases and J by 5 bases, leaving 14 bases between them. The CDR3 length is 15 residues. The germline V gene encodes CDR1 DFQATT and CDR2 SNEGSKA (reference sequence). This chain's CDR3 is CSARRQGLDNSPLHF. The CDR3 nucleotides are TGCAGTGCTAGGAGGCAGGGTCTAGATAATTCACCCCTCCACTTT.

The chain uses TRBV7-9 and TRBJ2-3, with no clear D. Germline CDR1 SEHNR, CDR2 FQNEAQ (reference sequence). The CDR3 is 13 amino acids. Trimming shortened V by 5 bases and J by 5 bases, and 11 bases separated the two germline ends. CDR3 DNA: TGTGCCAGCAGCCCTAATCTGGGAGATACGCAGTATTTT. It yields the protein CASSPNLGDTQYF.